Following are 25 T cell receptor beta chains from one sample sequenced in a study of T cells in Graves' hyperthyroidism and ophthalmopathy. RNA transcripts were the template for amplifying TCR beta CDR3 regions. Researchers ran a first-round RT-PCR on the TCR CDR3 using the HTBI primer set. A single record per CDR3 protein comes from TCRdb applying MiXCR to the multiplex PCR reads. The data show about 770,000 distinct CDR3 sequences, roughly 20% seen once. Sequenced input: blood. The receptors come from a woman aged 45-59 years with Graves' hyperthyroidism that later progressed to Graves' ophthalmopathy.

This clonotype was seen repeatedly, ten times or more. CDR3 bases: TGTGCCAGCAGCCGGACAGTAGATAATGAAAAACTGTTTTTT. Protein sequence: CASSRTVDNEKLFF. J is TRBJ1-4 and V is TRBV12-3 or TRBV12-4; a possible D gene is TRBD1 (6 bases). V lost 6 bases, J lost 4 bases, and 12 bases lay in between. This CDR3 region has 14 residues.

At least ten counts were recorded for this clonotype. CDR3 bases: TGTGCCAGCAGTGACAGGGGGCGCGACTATGGCTACACCTTC. Translating gives CASSDRGRDYGYTF. This chain joins TRBV6-2 or TRBV6-3 and TRBJ1-2, with 10 positions matching TRBD1. The CDR3 spans 14 residues. V lost 5 bases and J lost 3; bases outside the gene matches: 3. Germline assignment: CDR1 MNHEY and CDR2 SVGEGT.

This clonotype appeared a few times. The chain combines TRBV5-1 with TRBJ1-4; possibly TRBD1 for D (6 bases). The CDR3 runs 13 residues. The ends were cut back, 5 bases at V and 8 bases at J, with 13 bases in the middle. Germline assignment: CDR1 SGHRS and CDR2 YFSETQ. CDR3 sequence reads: CASRATGSEKLFF. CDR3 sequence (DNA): TGCGCCAGCAGGGCGACAGGTTCCGAAAAACTGTTTTTT.

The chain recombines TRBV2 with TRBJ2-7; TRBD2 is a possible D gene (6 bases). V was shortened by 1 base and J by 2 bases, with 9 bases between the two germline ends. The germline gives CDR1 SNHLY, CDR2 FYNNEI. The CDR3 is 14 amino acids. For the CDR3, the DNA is TGTGCCAGCAGTGAAGTCGGGGGAGCCTACGAGCAGTACTTC. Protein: CASSEVGGAYEQYF.

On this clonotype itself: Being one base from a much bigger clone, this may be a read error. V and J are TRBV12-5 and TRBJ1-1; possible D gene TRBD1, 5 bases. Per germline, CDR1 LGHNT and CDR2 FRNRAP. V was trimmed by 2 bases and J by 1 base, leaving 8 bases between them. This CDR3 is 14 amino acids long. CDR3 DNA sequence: TGTGCTAGTGGTTTGCAGGGTCCGAACACTGAAGCTTTCTTT. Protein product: CASGLQGPNTEAFF.

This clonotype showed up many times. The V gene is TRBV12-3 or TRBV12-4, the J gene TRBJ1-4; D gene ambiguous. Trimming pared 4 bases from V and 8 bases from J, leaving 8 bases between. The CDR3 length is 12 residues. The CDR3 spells CASSSRTEKLFF. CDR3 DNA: TGTGCCAGCAGTTCACGGACCGAAAAACTGTTTTTT.

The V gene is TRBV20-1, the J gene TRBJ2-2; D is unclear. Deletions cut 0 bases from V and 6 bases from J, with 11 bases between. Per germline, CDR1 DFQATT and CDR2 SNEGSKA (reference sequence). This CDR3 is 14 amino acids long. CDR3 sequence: CSARDKESPGELFF. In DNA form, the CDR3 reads TGCAGTGCTAGAGATAAGGAATCCCCCGGGGAGCTGTTTTTT.

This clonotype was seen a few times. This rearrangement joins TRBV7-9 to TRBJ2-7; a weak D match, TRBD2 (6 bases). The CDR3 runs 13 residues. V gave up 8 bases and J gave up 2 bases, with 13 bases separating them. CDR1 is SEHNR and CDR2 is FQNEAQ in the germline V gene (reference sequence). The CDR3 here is CASGPGGPYEQYF. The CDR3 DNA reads TGTGCCAGCGGCCCCGGGGGACCCTACGAGCAGTACTTC.

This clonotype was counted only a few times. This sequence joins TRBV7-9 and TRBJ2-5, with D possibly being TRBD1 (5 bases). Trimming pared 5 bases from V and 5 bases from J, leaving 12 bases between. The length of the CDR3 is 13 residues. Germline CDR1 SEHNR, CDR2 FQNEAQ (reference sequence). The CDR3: CASSVDKGETQYF. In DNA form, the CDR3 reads TGTGCCAGCAGCGTAGACAAGGGGGAGACCCAGTACTTC. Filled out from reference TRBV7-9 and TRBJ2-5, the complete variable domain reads DTGVSQNPRHKITKRGQNVTFRCDPISEHNRLYWYRQTLGQGPEFLTYFQNEAQLEKSRLLSDRFSAERPKGSFSTLEIQRTEQGDSAMYLCASSVDKGETQYFGPGTRLLVL.

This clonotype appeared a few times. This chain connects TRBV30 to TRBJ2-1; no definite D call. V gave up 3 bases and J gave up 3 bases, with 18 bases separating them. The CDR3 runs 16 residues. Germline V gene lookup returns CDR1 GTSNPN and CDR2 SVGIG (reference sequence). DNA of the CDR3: TGTGCCTGGAGCCCAAATCGCCCCCGGATCTACAATGAGCAGTTCTTC. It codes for CAWSPNRPRIYNEQFF.

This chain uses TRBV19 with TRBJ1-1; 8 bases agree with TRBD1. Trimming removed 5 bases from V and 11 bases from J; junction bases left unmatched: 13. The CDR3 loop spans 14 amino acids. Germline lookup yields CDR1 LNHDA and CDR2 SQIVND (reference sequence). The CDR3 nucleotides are TGTGCCAGTAGTTTGGACAGGGCTTTCCGTGAGGCTTTCTTT. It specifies CASSLDRAFREAFF.

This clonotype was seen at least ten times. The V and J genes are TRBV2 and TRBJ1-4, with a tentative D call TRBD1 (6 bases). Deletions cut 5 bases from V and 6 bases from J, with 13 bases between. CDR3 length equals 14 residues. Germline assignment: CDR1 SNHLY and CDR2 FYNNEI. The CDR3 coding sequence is TGTGCCAGCAGTCCCGGGACAAATTATGAAAAACTGTTTTTT. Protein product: CASSPGTNYEKLFF.

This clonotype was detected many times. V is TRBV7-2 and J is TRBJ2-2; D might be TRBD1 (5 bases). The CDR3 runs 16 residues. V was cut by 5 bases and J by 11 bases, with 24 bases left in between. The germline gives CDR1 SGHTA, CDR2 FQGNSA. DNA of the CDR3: TGTGCCAGCAGCCTACCCGAGCGACAGCTCTCTTTTGAGCTGTTTTTT. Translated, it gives CASSLPERQLSFELFF.

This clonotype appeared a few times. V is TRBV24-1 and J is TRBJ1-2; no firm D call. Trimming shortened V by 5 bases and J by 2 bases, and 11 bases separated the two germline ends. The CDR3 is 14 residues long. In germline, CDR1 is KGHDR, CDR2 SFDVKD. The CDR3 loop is CATSVGGSNYGYTF. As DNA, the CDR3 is TGTGCCACCAGTGTGGGAGGCTCGAACTATGGCTACACCTTC.

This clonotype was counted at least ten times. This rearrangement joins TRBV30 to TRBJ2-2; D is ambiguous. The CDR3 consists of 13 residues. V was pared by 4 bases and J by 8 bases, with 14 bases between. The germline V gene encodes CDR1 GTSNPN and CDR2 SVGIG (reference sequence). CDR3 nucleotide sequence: TGTGCCTGGAACGGTAGTCCGGCGGGGGAGCTGTTTTTT. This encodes CAWNGSPAGELFF.

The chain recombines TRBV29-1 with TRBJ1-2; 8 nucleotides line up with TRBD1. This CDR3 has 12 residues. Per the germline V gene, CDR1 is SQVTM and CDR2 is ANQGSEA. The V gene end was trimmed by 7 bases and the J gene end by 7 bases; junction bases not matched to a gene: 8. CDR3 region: CSGMTGDSGYTF. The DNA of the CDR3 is TGCAGCGGCATGACAGGGGATAGTGGCTACACCTTC.

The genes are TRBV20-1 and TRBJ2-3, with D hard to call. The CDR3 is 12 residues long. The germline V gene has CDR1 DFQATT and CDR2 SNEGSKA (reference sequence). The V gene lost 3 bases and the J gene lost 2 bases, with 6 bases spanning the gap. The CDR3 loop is CSASQDTDTQYF. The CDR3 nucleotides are TGCAGTGCTAGCCAGGACACAGATACGCAGTATTTT.

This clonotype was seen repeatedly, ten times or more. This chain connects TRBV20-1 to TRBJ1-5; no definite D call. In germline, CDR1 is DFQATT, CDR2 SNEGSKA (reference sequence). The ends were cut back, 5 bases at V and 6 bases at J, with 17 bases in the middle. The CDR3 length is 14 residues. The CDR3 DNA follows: TGCAGTGCTCCTTCCCCCCAAAGGAGTCAGCCCCAGCATTTT. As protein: CSAPSPQRSQPQHF.

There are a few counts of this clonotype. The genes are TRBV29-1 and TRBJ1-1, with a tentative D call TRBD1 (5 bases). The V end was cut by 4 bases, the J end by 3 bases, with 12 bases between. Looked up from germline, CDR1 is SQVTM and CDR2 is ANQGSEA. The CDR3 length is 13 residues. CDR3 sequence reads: CSVAPAGDTEAFF. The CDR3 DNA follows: TGCAGCGTTGCCCCGGCGGGGGACACTGAAGCTTTCTTT. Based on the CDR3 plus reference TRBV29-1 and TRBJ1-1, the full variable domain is SAVISQKPSRDICQRGTSLTIQCQVDSQVTMMFWYRQQPGQSLTLIATANQGSEATYESGFVIDKFPISRPNLTFSTLTVSNMSPEDSSIYLCSVAPAGDTEAFFGQGTRLTVV.

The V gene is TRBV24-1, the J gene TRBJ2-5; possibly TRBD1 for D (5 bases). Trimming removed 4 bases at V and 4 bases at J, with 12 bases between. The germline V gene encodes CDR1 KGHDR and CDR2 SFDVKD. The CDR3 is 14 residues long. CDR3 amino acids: CATSEKGRAETQYF. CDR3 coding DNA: TGTGCCACCAGTGAAAAGGGGCGAGCAGAGACCCAGTACTTC.

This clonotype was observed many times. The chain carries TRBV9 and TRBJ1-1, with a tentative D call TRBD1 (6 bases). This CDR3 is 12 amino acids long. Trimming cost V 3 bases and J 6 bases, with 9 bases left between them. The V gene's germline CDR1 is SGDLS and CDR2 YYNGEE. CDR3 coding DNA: TGTGCCAGCAGCGGCGGGACACCTGAAGCTTTCTTT. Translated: CASSGGTPEAFF.

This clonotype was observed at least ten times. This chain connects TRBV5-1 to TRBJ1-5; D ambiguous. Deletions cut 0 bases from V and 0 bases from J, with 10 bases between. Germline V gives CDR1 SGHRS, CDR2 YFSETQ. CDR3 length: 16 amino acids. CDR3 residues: CASSLGGDYSNQPQHF. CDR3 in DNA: TGCGCCAGCAGCTTGGGGGGAGACTATAGCAATCAGCCCCAGCATTTT.

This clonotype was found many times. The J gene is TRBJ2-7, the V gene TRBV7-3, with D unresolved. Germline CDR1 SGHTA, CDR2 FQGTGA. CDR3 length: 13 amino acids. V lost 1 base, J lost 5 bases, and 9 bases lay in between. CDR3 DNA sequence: TGTGCCAGCAGCTTAATGCCACAAAACGAGCAGTACTTC. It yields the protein CASSLMPQNEQYF.

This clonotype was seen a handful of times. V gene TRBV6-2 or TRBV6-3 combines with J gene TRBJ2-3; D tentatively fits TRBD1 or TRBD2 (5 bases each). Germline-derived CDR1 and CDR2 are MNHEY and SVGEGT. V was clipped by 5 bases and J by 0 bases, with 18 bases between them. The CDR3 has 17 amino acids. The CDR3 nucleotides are TGTGCCAGCAGTCAACGAGCCGGGACGGTAAGCACAGATACGCAGTATTTT. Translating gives CASSQRAGTVSTDTQYF.

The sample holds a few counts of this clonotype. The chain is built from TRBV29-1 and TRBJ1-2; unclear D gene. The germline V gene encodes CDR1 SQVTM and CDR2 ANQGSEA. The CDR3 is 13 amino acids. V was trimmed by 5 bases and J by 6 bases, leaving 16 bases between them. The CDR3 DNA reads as TGCAGCGTTCGACCCGCGGGTTTGGATGGCTACACCTTC. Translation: CSVRPAGLDGYTF. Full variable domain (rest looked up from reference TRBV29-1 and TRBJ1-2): SAVISQKPSRDICQRGTSLTIQCQVDSQVTMMFWYRQQPGQSLTLIATANQGSEATYESGFVIDKFPISRPNLTFSTLTVSNMSPEDSSIYLCSVRPAGLDGYTFGSGTRLTVV.